This T cell receptor (beta chain) originates from a study of blood T cell repertoires in COVID-19. About the study: Acute-phase and convalescent COVID-19 samples originated in the United States, Italy and Spain.

This table comes from immunoSEQ multiplex PCR, and its TCRdb copy is limited to in-frame clones, with some not included. The sample has about 180,000 clones, about four fifths seen once. V lost 4 bases, J lost 4 bases, and 15 bases lay in between. The V gene's germline CDR1 is SGHRS and CDR2 YFSETQ. This CDR3 is 15 amino acids long. Sequenced input: peripheral blood. This TCR was recovered from a woman aged 65 to 85 with COVID-19, enrolled during active disease. The chain combines TRBV5-1 with TRBJ2-1; a weak D match, TRBD1 (6 bases). For the CDR3, the DNA is TGCGCCAGCAGCCCAGGGGACGCTAGTTACAATGAGCAGTTCTTC. It yields the protein CASSPGDASYNEQFF.